This is a list of T cell receptor beta chains from one sample in a study of radiotherapy plus CTLA-4 blockade in lung cancer. Profiling relied on immunoSEQ multiplex PCR, and the TCRdb table lists in-frame clones only, not all of them. The data contain about 95,000 clones, 82% of them singletons. The starting material was peripheral blood, obtained from a patient treated with radiotherapy plus ipilimumab. The receptors derive from a human donor with non-small cell lung cancer who had a partial response to radiotherapy plus ipilimumab. CDR3s include the opening cysteine and the closing phenylalanine or tryptophan. Fields, in order: V gene, clone size, J gene, D gene, CDR3 protein, CDR3 DNA. A D gene is named only where the DNA matches it firmly. Clone size is stated in some rows and not others, as once, few, many or a class when expanded.

TRBV28	-	TRBJ2-4	-	CASRGNRRIAKNIQYF	TGTGCCAGCAGGGGGAACAGGAGAATAGCCAAAAACATTCAGTACTTC
TRBV6-1	-	TRBJ2-5	TRBD2	CASKAAGGEQETQYF	TGTGCCAGTAAGGCGGCGGGAGGGGAACAAGAGACCCAGTACTTC
TRBV7-6	-	TRBJ2-3	TRBD1	CASSLSRTGGSDTQYF	TGTGCCAGCAGCTTATCTCGGACAGGGGGCTCAGATACGCAGTATTTT
TRBV5-1	once	TRBJ2-3	-	CASSSWTESTDTQYF	TGCGCCAGCAGCTCCTGGACAGAGAGCACAGATACGCAGTATTTT
TRBV5-1	-	TRBJ2-7	-	CASSLVGTGGDEQYF	TGCGCCAGCAGCTTGGTGGGCACAGGGGGGGACGAGCAGTACTTC
TRBV7-3	many	TRBJ2-2	TRBD2	CASSFLAGGATGELFF	TGTGCCAGCAGCTTCTTAGCGGGAGGTGCCACCGGGGAGCTGTTTTTT
TRBV7-9	few	TRBJ1-4	-	CASSRGFGEKLFF	TGTGCCAGCAGTAGAGGGTTTGGCGAAAAACTGTTTTTT
TRBV2	-	TRBJ2-5	TRBD1	CASSELGTGEETQYF	TGTGCCAGCAGTGAACTAGGGACAGGGGAAGAGACCCAGTACTTC
TRBV30	few	TRBJ2-3	-	CAWGWLDTQYF	TGTGCCTGGGGTTGGCTGGATACGCAGTATTTT
TRBV10-3	once	TRBJ2-1	TRBD1	CAISEQGVGYNEQFF	TGTGCCATCAGTGAGCAGGGGGTCGGGTACAATGAGCAGTTCTTC
TRBV5-1	-	TRBJ2-3	-	CASSPMGQGDTQYF	TGCGCCAGCAGCCCTATGGGCCAGGGAGATACGCAGTATTTT
TRBV6-5	-	TRBJ1-5	-	CASSQQGQPQHF	TGTGCCAGCAGTCAACAGGGCCAGCCCCAGCATTTT
TRBV7-3	-	TRBJ2-2	-	CASSLGTPNTGELFF	TGTGCCAGCAGCCTCGGGACTCCGAACACCGGGGAGCTGTTTTTT